The sequence of this T cell receptor beta chain was determined in a study of T cell clonality in common variable immunodeficiency. Overall study results and limits: Reportedly, TCR beta sequences from common variable immunodeficiency showed fewer deletions and N-nucleotide insertions. CVID subjects showed higher TCRbeta clonality than healthy controls.

Clones were read by immunoSEQ multiplex PCR, and TCRdb kept only the in-frame ones, dropping some. The sample was found to contain 15,000 to 25,000 clones, and every one recurs. No CVID subject was ill or on immunomodulatory drugs when sampled. This clone came up a few times. What it binds is unknown. The DNA ends 3 residues before the CDR3 does, and the rest of the CDR3 is filled in from the germline J gene. Trimming removed 6 bases from V and 0 bases from J; junction bases left unmatched: 5. The CDR3 extends over 16 amino acids. The germline CDR1 and CDR2 sequences are SNHLY and FYNNEI. The chain couples TRBV2 to TRBJ2-1; TRBD2 matches 10 bases. Sequenced input: peripheral blood mononuclear cells. The receptor was derived from a human donor with common variable immunodeficiency. Incomplete CDR3 DNA: TGTGCCAGCAGCCGACTAGCGGGTGTCTCCTACAATGAG. The encoded protein is CASSRLAGVSYNE. The full CDR3 protein is CASSRLAGVSYNEQFF.